The rows below give T cell receptor beta chains drawn from one sample of a study of blood T cell repertoires in COVID-19. Repertoires were generated with immunoSEQ multiplex PCR, while TCRdb's copy carries only in-frame clones and drops some. The sample includes over 150,000 clones, around four fifths of them seen just once. The sequenced sample consisted of peripheral blood. Source of these receptors: a woman over 75 with acute or convalescent COVID-19. CDR3s include the opening cysteine and the closing phenylalanine or tryptophan. The D gene is left open where the match is weak. Clone size is not always given. Where it is, it says once, few, many or a class for expanded clones.

.	TRBJ1-4	TRBV6-2/TRBV6-3	.	CASSWHRANEKLFF	TGTGCCAGCAGTTGGCACAGGGCTAATGAAAAACTGTTTTTT
TRBD1	TRBJ2-1	TRBV3-1/TRBV3-2	few	CASSQKQGYNEQFF	TGTGCCAGCAGCCAAAAACAGGGGTACAATGAGCAGTTCTTC
TRBD1	TRBJ1-1	TRBV27	.	CASSYNSGGPEAFF	TGTGCCAGCAGTTATAATTCAGGGGGCCCTGAAGCTTTCTTT
.	TRBJ2-3	TRBV11-2	few	CASSRALGRDTQYF	TGTGCCAGCAGCCGGGCCCTAGGGAGGGATACGCAGTATTTT
.	TRBJ1-2	TRBV18	.	CASSPLTATTSNYGYTF	TGTGCCAGCTCACCATTAACAGCAACCACTTCTAACTATGGCTACACCTTC
.	TRBJ1-1	TRBV9	.	CASSVGIMNTEAFF	TGTGCCAGCAGCGTAGGTATAATGAACACTGAAGCTTTCTTT
.	TRBJ1-5	TRBV20-1	.	CSASGGEGEPQHF	TGCAGTGCTAGTGGAGGGGAGGGGGAGCCCCAGCATTTT
.	TRBJ2-1	TRBV6-2/TRBV6-3	.	CASSYSLGQASYNEQFF	TGTGCCAGCAGTTACTCATTAGGTCAGGCGTCCTACAATGAGCAGTTCTTC
.	TRBJ2-7	TRBV11-3	.	CASSLYTGPYEQYF	TGTGCCAGCAGCCTATACACAGGGCCCTACGAGCAGTACTTC
TRBD1	TRBJ1-5	TRBV6-5	.	CASNKQGALSQPQHF	TGTGCCAGCAACAAACAGGGGGCGCTTAGTCAGCCCCAGCATTTT
.	TRBJ2-3	TRBV3-1/TRBV3-2	.	CASSQQAVGGDTQYF	TGTGCCAGCAGCCAACAAGCGGTCGGTGGCGATACGCAGTATTTT
TRBD1	TRBJ1-5	TRBV28	.	CASSLSGTGNQPQHF	TGTGCCAGCAGTTTGTCCGGGACAGGGAATCAGCCCCAGCATTTT
TRBD1	TRBJ2-7	TRBV11-2	.	CASSRQGQTYEQYF	TGTGCCAGCAGCCGCCAGGGACAGACCTACGAGCAGTACTTC
.	TRBJ1-2	TRBV30	.	CAWSAGGEIYTF	TGTGCCTGGAGCGCTGGAGGGGAAATCTACACCTTC